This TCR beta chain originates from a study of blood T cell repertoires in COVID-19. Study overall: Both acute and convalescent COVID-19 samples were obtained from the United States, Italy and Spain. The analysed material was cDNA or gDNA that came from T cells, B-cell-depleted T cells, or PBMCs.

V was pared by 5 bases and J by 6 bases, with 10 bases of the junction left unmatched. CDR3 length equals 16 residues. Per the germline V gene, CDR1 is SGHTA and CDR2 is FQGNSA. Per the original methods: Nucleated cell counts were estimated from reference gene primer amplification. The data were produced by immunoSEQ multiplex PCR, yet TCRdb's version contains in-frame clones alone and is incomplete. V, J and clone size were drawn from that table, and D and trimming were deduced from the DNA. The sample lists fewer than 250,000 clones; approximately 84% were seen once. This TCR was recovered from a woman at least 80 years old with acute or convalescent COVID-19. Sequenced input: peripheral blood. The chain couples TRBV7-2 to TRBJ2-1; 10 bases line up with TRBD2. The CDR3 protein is CASSILVAGGPNEQFF. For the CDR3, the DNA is TGTGCCAGCAGCATCCTCGTAGCGGGAGGTCCCAATGAGCAGTTCTTC.